The text below deals with one T cell receptor (beta chain). This record comes from a study of CD8+ T cells in alopecia areata. Looking at the study overall: A 6-month period off drug followed tofacitinib, which lasted 6 to 18 months. Affected scalp percentage gauged treated patients' severity.

Treatment indicated: oral pan-JAK inhibitor, 5-10 mg twice daily. cDNA serving as the sequencing template came from extracted, reverse transcribed RNA. Clones were read by immunoSEQ multiplex PCR, and TCRdb kept only the in-frame ones, dropping some. This table has around 140,000 clones, around 83% appearing once. Sequencing was performed on CD8+ T cells sorted from blood, taken at week 4, from a patient treated with tofacitinib. This clonotype was sampled from a human donor with alopecia areata.

CDR3 nucleotide sequence: TGCGCCAGCAGCCAAGATCGGACAGACTACGAGCAGTACTTC. This codes for CASSQDRTDYEQYF. The chain has TRBV4-1 and TRBJ2-7; the D gene is possibly TRBD1 (6 bases). The germline V and J ends were trimmed by 0 bases and 3 bases, with 9 bases remaining between them. CDR1 is MGHRA, CDR2 YSYEKL, per germline. The CDR3 is 14 residues long.